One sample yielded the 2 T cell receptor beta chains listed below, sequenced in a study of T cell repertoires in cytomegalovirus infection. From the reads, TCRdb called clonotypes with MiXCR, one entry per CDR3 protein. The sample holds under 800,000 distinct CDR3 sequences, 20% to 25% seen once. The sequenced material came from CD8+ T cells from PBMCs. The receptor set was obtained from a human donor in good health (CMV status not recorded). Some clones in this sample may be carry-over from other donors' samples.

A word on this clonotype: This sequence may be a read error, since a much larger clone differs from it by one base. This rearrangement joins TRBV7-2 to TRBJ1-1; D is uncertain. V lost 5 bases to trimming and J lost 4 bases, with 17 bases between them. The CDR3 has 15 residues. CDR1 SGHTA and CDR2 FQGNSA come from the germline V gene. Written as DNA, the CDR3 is TGTACCAGCAGCCCCCAGGCCGGGATGAGCACTGAAGCTTTCTTT. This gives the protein CTSSPQAGMSTEAFF.

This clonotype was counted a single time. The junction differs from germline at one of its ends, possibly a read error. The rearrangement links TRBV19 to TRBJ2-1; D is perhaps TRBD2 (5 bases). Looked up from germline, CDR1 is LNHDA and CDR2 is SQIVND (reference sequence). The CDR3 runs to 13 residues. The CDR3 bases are TGTGCCGGTAGTCCTACTAGGAGGAATGAGCAGTTCTTC. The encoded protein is CAGSPTRRNEQFF.